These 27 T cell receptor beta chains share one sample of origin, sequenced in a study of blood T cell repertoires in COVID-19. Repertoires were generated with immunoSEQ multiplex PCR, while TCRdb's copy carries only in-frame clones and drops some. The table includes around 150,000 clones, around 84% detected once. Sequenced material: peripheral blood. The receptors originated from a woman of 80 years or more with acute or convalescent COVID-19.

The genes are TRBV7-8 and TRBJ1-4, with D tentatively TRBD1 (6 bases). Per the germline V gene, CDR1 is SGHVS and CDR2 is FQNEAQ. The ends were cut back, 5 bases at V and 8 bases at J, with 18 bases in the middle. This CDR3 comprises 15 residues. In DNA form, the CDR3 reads TGTGCCAGCAGCCCCCAGGACGGTAGGGGGGAAAAACTGTTTTTT. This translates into CASSPQDGRGEKLFF.

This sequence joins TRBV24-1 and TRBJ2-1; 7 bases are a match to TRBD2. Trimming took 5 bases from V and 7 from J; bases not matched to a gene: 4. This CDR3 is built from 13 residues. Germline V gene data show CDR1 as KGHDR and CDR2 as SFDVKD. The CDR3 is CATSGELANEQFF. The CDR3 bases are TGTGCCACCAGTGGTGAACTAGCGAATGAGCAGTTCTTC.

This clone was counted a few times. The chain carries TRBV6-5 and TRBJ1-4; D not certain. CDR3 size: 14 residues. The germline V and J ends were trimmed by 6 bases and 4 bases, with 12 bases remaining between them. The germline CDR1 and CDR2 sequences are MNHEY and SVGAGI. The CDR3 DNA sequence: TGTGCCAGCAGCTTTAGGAGCAATAATGAAAAACTGTTTTTT. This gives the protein CASSFRSNNEKLFF.

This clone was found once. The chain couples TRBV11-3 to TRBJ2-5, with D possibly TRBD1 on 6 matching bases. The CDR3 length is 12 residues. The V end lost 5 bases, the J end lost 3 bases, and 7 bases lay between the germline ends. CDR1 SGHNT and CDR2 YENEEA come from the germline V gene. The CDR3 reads CASSHREETQYF. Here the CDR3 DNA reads TGTGCCAGCAGCCACAGGGAAGAGACCCAGTACTTC. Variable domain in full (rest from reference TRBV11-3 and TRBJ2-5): EAGVVQSPRYKIIEKKQPVAFWCNPISGHNTLYWYLQNLGQGPELLIRYENEEAVDDSQLPKDRFSAERLKGVDSTLKIQPAELGDSAVYLCASSHREETQYFGPGTRLLVL.

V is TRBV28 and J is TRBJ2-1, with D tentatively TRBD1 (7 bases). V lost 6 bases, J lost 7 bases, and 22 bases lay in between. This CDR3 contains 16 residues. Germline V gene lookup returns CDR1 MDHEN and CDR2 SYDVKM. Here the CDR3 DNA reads TGTGCCAGCAGCGGCCCAGGGGGACTTATAAGGAATGAGCAGTTCTTC. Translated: CASSGPGGLIRNEQFF.

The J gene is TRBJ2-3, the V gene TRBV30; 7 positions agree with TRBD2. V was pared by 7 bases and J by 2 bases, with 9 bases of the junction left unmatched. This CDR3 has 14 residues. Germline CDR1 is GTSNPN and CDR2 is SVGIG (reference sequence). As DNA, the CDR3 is TGTGCCTCTGGGGAGGGATTCTCCACAGATACGCAGTATTTT. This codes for CASGEGFSTDTQYF.

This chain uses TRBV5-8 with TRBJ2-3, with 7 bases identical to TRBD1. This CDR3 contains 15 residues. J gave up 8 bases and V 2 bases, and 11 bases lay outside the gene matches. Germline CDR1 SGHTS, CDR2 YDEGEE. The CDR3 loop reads CASSFKTGSWFTQYF. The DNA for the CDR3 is TGTGCCAGCAGCTTTAAGACAGGGTCTTGGTTTACGCAGTATTTT. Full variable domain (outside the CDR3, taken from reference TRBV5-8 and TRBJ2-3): EAGVTQSPTHLIKTRGQQATLRCSPISGHTSVYWYQQALGLGLQFLLWYDEGEERNRGNFPPRFSGRQFPNYSSELNVNALELEDSALYLCASSFKTGSWFTQYFGPGTRLTVL.

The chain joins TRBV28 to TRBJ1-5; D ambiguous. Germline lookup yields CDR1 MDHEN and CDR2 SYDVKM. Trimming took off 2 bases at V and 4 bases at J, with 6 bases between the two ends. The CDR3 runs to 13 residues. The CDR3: CASSLKPNQPQHF. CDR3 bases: TGTGCCAGCAGTTTAAAGCCGAATCAGCCCCAGCATTTT.

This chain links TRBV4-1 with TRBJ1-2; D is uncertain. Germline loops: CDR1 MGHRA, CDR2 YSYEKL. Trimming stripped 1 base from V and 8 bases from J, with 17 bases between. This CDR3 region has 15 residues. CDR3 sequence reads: CASSQVVKESGGYTF. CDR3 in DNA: TGCGCCAGCAGCCAAGTGGTAAAGGAATCGGGAGGCTACACCTTC.

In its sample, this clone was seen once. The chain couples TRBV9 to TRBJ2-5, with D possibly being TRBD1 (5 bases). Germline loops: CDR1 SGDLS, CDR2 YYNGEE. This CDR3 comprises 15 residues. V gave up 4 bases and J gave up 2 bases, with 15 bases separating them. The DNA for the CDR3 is TGTGCCAGCAGCCCCAGGGTGGGTTTACAAGAGACCCAGTACTTC. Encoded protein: CASSPRVGLQETQYF.

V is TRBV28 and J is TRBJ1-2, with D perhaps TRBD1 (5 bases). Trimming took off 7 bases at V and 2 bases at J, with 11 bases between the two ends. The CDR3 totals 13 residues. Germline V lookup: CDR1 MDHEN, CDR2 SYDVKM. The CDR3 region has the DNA TGTGCCAGCACAAGAACAGGAAACTATGGCTACACCTTC. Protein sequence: CASTRTGNYGYTF.

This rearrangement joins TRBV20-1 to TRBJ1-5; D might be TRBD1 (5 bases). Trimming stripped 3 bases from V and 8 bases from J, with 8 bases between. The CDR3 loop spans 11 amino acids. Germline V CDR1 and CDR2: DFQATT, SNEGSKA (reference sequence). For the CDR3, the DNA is TGCAGTGCTAGGCGGGGGGAGCCCCAGCATTTT. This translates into CSARRGEPQHF.

CDR3 residues: CASSPLAGAETGELFF. The CDR3 coding sequence is TGTGCCAGCTCACCTCTCGCAGGGGCGGAAACCGGGGAGCTGTTTTTT. This sequence joins TRBV18 and TRBJ2-2, with D possibly TRBD1 on 6 matching bases. The V and J ends lost 3 bases and 5 bases respectively, with 16 bases between them. Germline V gene lookup returns CDR1 KGHSH and CDR2 LQKENI. The CDR3 spans 16 residues.

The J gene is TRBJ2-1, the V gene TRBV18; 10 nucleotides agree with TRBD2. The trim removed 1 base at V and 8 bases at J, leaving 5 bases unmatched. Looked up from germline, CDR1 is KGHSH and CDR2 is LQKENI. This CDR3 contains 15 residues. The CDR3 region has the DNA TGTGCCAGCTCACCACGGAGCGGGGGGGCCTATGAGCAGTTCTTC. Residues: CASSPRSGGAYEQFF.

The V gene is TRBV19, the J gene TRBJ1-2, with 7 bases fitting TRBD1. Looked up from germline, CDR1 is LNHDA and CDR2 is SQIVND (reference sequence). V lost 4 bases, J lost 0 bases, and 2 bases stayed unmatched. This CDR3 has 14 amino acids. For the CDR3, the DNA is TGTGCCAGTAGTAGGGACAGAGCTAACTATGGCTACACCTTC. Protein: CASSRDRANYGYTF.

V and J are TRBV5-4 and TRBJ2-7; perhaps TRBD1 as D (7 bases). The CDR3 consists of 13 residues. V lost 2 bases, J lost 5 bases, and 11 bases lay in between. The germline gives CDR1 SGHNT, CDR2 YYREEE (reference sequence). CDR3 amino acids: CASSLDREDEQYF. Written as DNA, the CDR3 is TGTGCCAGCAGCTTAGACAGGGAGGACGAGCAGTACTTC.

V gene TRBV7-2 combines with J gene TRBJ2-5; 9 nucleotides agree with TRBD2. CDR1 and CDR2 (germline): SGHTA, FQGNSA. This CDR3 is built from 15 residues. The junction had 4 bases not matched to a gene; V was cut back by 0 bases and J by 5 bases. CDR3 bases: TGTGCCAGCAGCTTAGCCGGGACTAGCTGGGAGACCCAGTACTTC. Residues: CASSLAGTSWETQYF. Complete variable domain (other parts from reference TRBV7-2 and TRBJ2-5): GAGVSQSPSNKVTEKGKDVELRCDPISGHTALYWYRQSLGQGLEFLIYFQGNSAPDKSGLPSDRFSAERTGGSVSTLTIQRTQQEDSAVYLCASSLAGTSWETQYFGPGTRLLVL.

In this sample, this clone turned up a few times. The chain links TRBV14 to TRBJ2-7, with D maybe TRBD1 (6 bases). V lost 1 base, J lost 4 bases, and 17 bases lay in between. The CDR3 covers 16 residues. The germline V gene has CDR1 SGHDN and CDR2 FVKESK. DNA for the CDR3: TGTGCCAGCAGCCAAGGGCCCGGACAGATCAAATACGAGCAGTACTTC. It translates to CASSQGPGQIKYEQYF.

In DNA form, the CDR3 reads TGTGCCAGTAGGCCAGGGTTTACAGATACGCAGTATTTT. Its translation: CASRPGFTDTQYF. J is TRBJ2-3 and V is TRBV19, with a tentative D call TRBD1 (5 bases). Trimming removed 6 bases at V and 3 bases at J, with 10 bases between. Germline lookup yields CDR1 LNHDA and CDR2 SQIVND (reference sequence). The CDR3 extends over 13 amino acids. Supplemented by reference TRBV19 and TRBJ2-3, the full variable domain reads DGGITQSPKYLFRKEGQNVTLSCEQNLNHDAMYWYRQDPGQGLRLIYYSQIVNDFQKGDIAEGYSVSREKKESFPLTVTSAQKNPTAFYLCASRPGFTDTQYFGPGTRLTVL.

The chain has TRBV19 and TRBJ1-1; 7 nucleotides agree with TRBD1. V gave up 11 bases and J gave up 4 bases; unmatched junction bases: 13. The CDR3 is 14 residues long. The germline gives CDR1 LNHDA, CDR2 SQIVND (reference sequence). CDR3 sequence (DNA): TGTGCCGTTATTGAAACAGGGGCTTCCACTGAAGCTTTCTTT. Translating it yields CAVIETGASTEAFF.

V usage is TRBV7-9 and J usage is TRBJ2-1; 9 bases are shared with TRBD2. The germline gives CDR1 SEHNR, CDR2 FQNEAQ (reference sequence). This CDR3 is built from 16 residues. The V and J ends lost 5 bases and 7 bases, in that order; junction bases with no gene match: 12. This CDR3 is CASSPSAGGIFNEQFF. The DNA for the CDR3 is TGTGCCAGCAGCCCCAGCGCGGGAGGGATTTTTAATGAGCAGTTCTTC.

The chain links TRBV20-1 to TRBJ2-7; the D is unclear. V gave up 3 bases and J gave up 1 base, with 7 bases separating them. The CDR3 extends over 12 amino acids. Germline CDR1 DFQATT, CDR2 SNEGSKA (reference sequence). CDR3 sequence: CSASPSSYEQYF. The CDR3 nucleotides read TGCAGTGCTAGTCCCTCTTCCTACGAGCAGTACTTC.

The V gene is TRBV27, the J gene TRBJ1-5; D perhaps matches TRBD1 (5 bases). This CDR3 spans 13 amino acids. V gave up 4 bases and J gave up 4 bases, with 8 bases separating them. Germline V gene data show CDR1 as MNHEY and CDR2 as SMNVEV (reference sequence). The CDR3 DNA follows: TGTGCCAGCAGTTATGGGGGGAATCAGCCCCAGCATTTT. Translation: CASSYGGNQPQHF.

The CDR3 spells CASSKGQYSNQPQHF. In nucleotides, the CDR3 is TGTGCCAGCAGCAAAGGACAGTATTCTAATCAGCCCCAGCATTTT. The chain uses TRBV7-2 and TRBJ1-5, with D tentatively TRBD1 (6 bases). This CDR3 region has 15 residues. Trimming took 5 bases from V and 4 from J, leaving 15 bases between them. Germline CDR1 SGHTA, CDR2 FQGNSA.

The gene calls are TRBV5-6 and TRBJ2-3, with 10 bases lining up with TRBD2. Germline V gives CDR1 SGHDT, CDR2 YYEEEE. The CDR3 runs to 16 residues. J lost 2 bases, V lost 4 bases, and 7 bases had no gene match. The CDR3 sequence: CASSDRLAGYTDTQYF. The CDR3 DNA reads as TGTGCCAGCAGCGACAGACTAGCGGGCTACACAGATACGCAGTATTTT.

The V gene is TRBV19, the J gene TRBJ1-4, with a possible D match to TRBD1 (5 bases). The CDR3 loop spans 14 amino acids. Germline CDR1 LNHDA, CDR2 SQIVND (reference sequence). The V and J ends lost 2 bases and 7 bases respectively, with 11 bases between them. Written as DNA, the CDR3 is TGTGCCAGTAGTATAAGGCAGGGCCGTGAAAAACTGTTTTTT. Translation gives CASSIRQGREKLFF.

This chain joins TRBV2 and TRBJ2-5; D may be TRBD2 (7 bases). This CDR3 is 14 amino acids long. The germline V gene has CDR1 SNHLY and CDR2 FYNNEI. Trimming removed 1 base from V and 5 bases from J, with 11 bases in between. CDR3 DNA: TGTGCCAGCAGTGAAGGGACTAGGGGGGAGACCCAGTACTTC. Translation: CASSEGTRGETQYF. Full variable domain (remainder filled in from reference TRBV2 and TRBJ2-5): EPEVTQTPSHQVTQMGQEVILRCVPISNHLYFYWYRQILGQKVEFLVSFYNNEISEKSEIFDDQFSVERPDGSNFTLKIRSTKLEDSAMYFCASSEGTRGETQYFGPGTRLLVL.